The TCR beta chain described here comes from a study of CD8+ T cells in alopecia areata. Study outcomes and limitations: Many expanded lesional clones persisted in scalp and blood during tofacitinib treatment.

Concerning this clone: The antigen is not known.

As for treatment: oral pan-JAK inhibitor, 5-10 mg twice daily. The CDR3 is 13 residues long. Deletions cut 5 bases from V and 3 bases from J, with 10 bases between. From germline, CDR1 is MDHEN and CDR2 SYDVKM. Reverse transcription of extracted RNA yielded cDNA, which provided the sequencing template. Generated by immunoSEQ multiplex PCR, the TCRdb table keeps only in-frame clones and is missing some. The sample yields around 270,000 clones, roughly 50% seen once. This receptor was taken from a human donor with alopecia areata. This chain uses TRBV28 with TRBJ2-5, with a weak D call TRBD1 (5 bases). The sample here was CD4+ T cells sorted from blood, taken at week 24, from a patient treated with tofacitinib. The CDR3 coding sequence is TGTGCCAGCAGTAAGGCAGGGAAAGAGACCCAGTACTTC. Its translation is CASSKAGKETQYF.